This T cell receptor beta chain was profiled in a study of blood T cell repertoires in COVID-19. Deletions cut 6 bases from V and 2 bases from J, with 13 bases between. In germline, CDR1 is SNHLY, CDR2 FYNNEI. The CDR3 loop spans 14 amino acids. The authors' processing: The authors estimated nucleated cell counts from reference gene primer amplification. Libraries were prepared by immunoSEQ multiplex PCR; TCRdb keeps only in-frame clonotypes and omits some of them. That table is the source of V, J and clone size, and D and trimming were worked out from the DNA. Among some 250,000 clones listed, about four fifths were seen once.

The specimen was peripheral blood. The chain recombines TRBV2 with TRBJ1-2; D uncertain. This receptor was obtained from an older woman with active or convalescent COVID-19. Here the CDR3 reads CASRRVEGNYGYTF. DNA of the CDR3: TGTGCCAGCAGGCGGGTTGAAGGGAACTATGGCTACACCTTC. Combining the CDR3 with reference TRBV2 and TRBJ1-2 gives the whole variable domain EPEVTQTPSHQVTQMGQEVILRCVPISNHLYFYWYRQILGQKVEFLVSFYNNEISEKSEIFDDQFSVERPDGSNFTLKIRSTKLEDSAMYFCASRRVEGNYGYTFGSGTRLTVV.